One T cell receptor (beta chain) is described in this entry. The antigen remains unidentified. Method: immunoSEQ multiplex PCR; TCRdb's copy keeps in-frame clones and lacks some. The table shows about 1.5 million clones, with 98% occurring only once. The sample is drawn from a study of shared clonotypes between healthy human individuals. Study-level background: CD4 naive and CD4 memory each took three plates per donor, while CD8 naive took two and CD8 memory one.

Donors were Caucasian adults residing in Nashville, Tennessee, USA. CD4+ cell separation produced CD45RA+ naive and CD45RA-negative memory subsets. Regarding the study as a whole: Rarefaction demonstrated incomplete sorted-subset sequencing despite large depth.

In germline, CDR1 is MDHEN, CDR2 SYDVKM. V shed 7 bases and J shed 2 bases, with 15 bases lying between them. The CDR3 extends over 15 amino acids. Source material: naive CD4+ T cells sorted from blood. Subset indicated: CD45RA+ positively selected. The origin of this receptor is a man aged 30 to 39 in good health. V is TRBV28 and J is TRBJ2-1; D is possibly TRBD2 (6 bases). The DNA of the CDR3 is TGTGCCAGCACTGAGCGGGCGAAACCCTACAATGAGCAGTTCTTC. Translation: CASTERAKPYNEQFF.